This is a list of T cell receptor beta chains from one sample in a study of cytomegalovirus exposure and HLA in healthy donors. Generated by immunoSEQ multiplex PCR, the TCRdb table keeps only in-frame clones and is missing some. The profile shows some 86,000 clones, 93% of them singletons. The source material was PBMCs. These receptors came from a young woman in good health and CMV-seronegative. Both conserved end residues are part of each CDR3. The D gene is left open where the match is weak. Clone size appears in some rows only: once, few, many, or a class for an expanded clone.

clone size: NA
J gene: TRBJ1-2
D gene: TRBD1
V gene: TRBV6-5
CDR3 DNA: TGTGCCAGCAGTCCCGGGACAGGGGGAGGCTATGGCTACACCTTC
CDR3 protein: CASSPGTGGGYGYTF

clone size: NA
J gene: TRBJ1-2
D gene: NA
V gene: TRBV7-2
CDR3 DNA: TGTGCCAGCAGCTTATTGGGGGGGAAGACGGGCTACACCTTC
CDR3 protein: CASSLLGGKTGYTF

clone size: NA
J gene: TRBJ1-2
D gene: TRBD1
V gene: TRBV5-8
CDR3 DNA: TGTGCCAGCAGCTTGGGGCAGGGGGCGCGGAATGCCTATGGCTACACCTTC
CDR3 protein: CASSLGQGARNAYGYTF

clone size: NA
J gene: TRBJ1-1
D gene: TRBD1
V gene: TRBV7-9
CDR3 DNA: TGTGCCAGCAGCCACAACAGGGGAAACACTGAAGCTTTCTTT
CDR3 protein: CASSHNRGNTEAFF

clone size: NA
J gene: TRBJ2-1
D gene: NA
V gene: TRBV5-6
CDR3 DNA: TGTGCCAGCAGCGCTAGCTGGAATGAGCAGTTCTTC
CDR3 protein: CASSASWNEQFF

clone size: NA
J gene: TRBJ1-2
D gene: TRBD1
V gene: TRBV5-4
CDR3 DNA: TGTGCCAGCAGCCGACCTGACAGGGCCTATGGCTACACCTTC
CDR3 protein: CASSRPDRAYGYTF

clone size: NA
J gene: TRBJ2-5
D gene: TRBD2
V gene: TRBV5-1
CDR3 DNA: TGCGCCAGCAGCTTGAGGGCCGCGGGAGCAACCGGACGAGAGACCCAGTACTTC
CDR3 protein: CASSLRAAGATGRETQYF

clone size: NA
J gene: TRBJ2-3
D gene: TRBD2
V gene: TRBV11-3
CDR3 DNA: TGTGCCAGCAGCCCAGTAGCGGGAAGCACAGATACGCAGTATTTT
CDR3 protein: CASSPVAGSTDTQYF

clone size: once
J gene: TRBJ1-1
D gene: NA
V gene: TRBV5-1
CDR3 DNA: TGCGCCAGCAGCTTGGGGAGCTCGGTTGGCACTGAAGCTTTCTTT
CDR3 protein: CASSLGSSVGTEAFF

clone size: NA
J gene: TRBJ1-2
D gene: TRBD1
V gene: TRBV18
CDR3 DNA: TGTGCCAGCTCACCGACACTCACAGGGGGCAACTATGGCTACACCTTC
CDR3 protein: CASSPTLTGGNYGYTF

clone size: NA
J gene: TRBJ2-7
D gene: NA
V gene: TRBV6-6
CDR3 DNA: TGTGCCGCGGCGCGGGTCACAGGGAGCTACGAGCAGTACTTC
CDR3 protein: CAAARVTGSYEQYF

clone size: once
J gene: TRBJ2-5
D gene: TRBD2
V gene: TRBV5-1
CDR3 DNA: TGCGCCAGCAGCTTGCCCCGGACTAGCGGGGATGGGGAGACCCAGTACTTC
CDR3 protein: CASSLPRTSGDGETQYF

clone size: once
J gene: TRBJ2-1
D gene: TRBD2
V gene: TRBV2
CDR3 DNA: TGTGCCAGCAGTGAAGCGCTTCGACTAGCGGGTCACAATGAGCAGTTCTTC
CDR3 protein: CASSEALRLAGHNEQFF